This record covers a single TCR beta chain. What it binds is not known. The sample belongs to a study of Tregs in tolerant kidney transplant recipients. Turning to the study itself: Sorting of CD4+CD25+CD127- cells followed approximately three-day belatacept mixed lymphocyte reactions, sometimes with roughly 5-day graft donor restimulation.

TCRdb's table, derived via immunoSEQ multiplex PCR, lists solely in-frame clones and lacks some. The sample includes under 45,000 clones, roughly 96% seen only once; the top ten take more than 0.35%. This receptor was taken from a human donor in good health. The sequenced material came from Tregs from blood cultured with allogeneic cells.

CDR3 protein: CASSSSGIKNTEAFF. As DNA, the CDR3 is TGTGCCAGCAGTTCCTCGGGCATCAAGAACACTGAAGCTTTCTTT. The chain combines TRBV6-5 with TRBJ1-1; D gene unclear. V was pared by 4 bases and J by 1 base, with 13 bases between. There are 15 residues in the CDR3. Germline values: CDR1 MNHEY, CDR2 SVGAGI.